This T cell receptor (beta chain) derives from a study of blood T cell repertoires in COVID-19. Study-level background: T cells, B-cell-depleted T cells, or PBMCs provided the cDNA or gDNA that served as material.

Recovered status applied to Cohort 3 donors who had two consecutive negative PCRs. It also applied to those with clearance or with symptom resolution. The germline V and J ends were trimmed by 10 bases and 2 bases, with 13 bases remaining between them. In germline, CDR1 is SGHTA, CDR2 FQGNSA. The CDR3 spans 13 residues. The method was immunoSEQ multiplex PCR; TCRdb's version includes in-frame clones alone and lacks a portion of them. The profile shows over 250,000 clones, 90% of them singletons. The material sequenced was PBMCs or T cells enriched from blood (not recorded which). The chain couples TRBV7-2 to TRBJ2-3; a possible D gene is TRBD1 (5 bases). The sequence was collected from a man between 60 and 75 years old who had recovered from COVID-19. The CDR3 loop reads CATNDSPTDTQYF. The CDR3 nucleotides read TGTGCCACCAACGACAGTCCCACAGATACGCAGTATTTT.